This entry features one T cell receptor (beta chain) sequence. Its specificity is not known. The data derive from a study of cytomegalovirus exposure and HLA in healthy donors. Findings and limits, study-wide: The only immune exposure information that was available was CMV serostatus.

13 Jbeta primers and 60 Vbeta primers were used for the PCR. The protocol was immunoSEQ multiplex PCR, while the TCRdb copy is restricted to in-frame clones and leaves out a portion. The table lists some 76,000 clones. The germline V gene encodes CDR1 SNHLY and CDR2 FYNNEI. V was shortened by 5 bases and J by 10 bases, with 9 bases between the two germline ends. The CDR3 has 11 residues. The TCR sequence derives from a boy aged 5 to 17 in good health and CMV-seronegative. The V call is TRBV2, the J call TRBJ2-1; D is uncertain. Sequencing input: PBMCs. The CDR3 protein is CASSMTLEQFF. The CDR3 coding sequence is TGTGCCAGCAGTATGACTCTGGAGCAGTTCTTC.